The source of this T cell receptor beta chain is a study of T cells in Graves' hyperthyroidism and ophthalmopathy. General observations from the study: Appearing also in blood were most of the thyroid clonotypes expanded above 0.001.

Points on this clonotype: As yet, its antigen is unknown.

Patients were excluded for uncontrolled infection, other autoimmune disease, pregnancy or lactation. Diagnosis relied on clinical symptoms, serum thyroxine and TRAb, thyroid ultrasound and orbital computed tomography. Fresh peripheral blood, around 9.5 ml, yielded the PBMCs. The CDR3 regions of TCR beta were amplified from RNA transcripts. Researchers ran a first-round RT-PCR on the TCR CDR3 using the HTBI primer set. TCRdb reprocessed the multiplex PCR reads with MiXCR, giving one entry per CDR3 protein. This table has some 370,000 distinct CDR3 sequences, about a sixth appearing once. The germline V gene has CDR1 MGHRA and CDR2 YSYEKL. V lost 5 bases, J lost 0 bases, and 16 bases lay in between. The CDR3 has 16 residues.

The chain has TRBV4-1 and TRBJ1-1; a possible D gene is TRBD1 (5 bases). The sample was blood. This receptor was taken from a woman in her thirties with Graves' hyperthyroidism that later progressed to Graves' ophthalmopathy. CDR3 nucleotide sequence: TGCGCCAGCAGCTACCCACAGCAGGGAATGAACACTGAAGCTTTCTTT. It is translated as CASSYPQQGMNTEAFF.